The following is a T cell receptor beta chain sequence with its context. The sample originates from a study of blood T cell repertoires in COVID-19. Background on the study: The United States, Italy and Spain were the sources of the acute and convalescent COVID-19 samples. T cells, B-cell-depleted T cells, or PBMCs provided the cDNA or gDNA that served as material.

As processed by the authors: It was from reference gene primer amplification that nucleated cell counts were estimated. Using immunoSEQ multiplex PCR, the repertoire was profiled, and TCRdb retains in-frame clones only, with some absent. That table gives V, J and clone size, and the DNA gave D and trimming. The data show roughly 54,000 clones, with 84% seen just once and over 2% held by the top ten. Germline CDR1 SGHRS, CDR2 YFSETQ. The V and J ends lost 5 bases and 5 bases respectively, with 20 bases between them. The CDR3 is 15 residues long. V gene TRBV5-1 combines with J gene TRBJ2-7; D unresolved. The sample was peripheral blood. The sequence came from a man in his fifties with acute or convalescent COVID-19. CDR3 in amino acids: CASSLANERFHEQYF. For the CDR3, the DNA is TGCGCCAGCAGTCTCGCAAACGAGCGTTTCCACGAGCAGTACTTC.